This TCR beta chain was found in a study of Ad26.COV2.S vaccination and SARS-CoV-2 variants. Across the whole study: Donor joined the COV1001 Ad26.COV2.S trial arm.

This clone was counted between two and nine times. Noted treatment: some 19 received Ad26.COV2.S at low or high dose, single or two shots; 5 received placebo; per-sample allocation not given. It was on day 63 after the first vaccine or placebo injection that samples were taken. Trimming stripped 7 bases from V and 7 bases from J, with 14 bases between. The CDR3 totals 13 residues. Germline V CDR1 and CDR2: SNHLY, FYNNEI. TCRdb keeps only in-frame clones here, not all; method: immunoSEQ multiplex PCR. The data contain about 480,000 clones, around nine tenths of them singletons. The input for sequencing was peripheral blood, taken in a trial of Ad26.COV2.S vaccine versus placebo. This receptor was identified in a person between 18 and 65 years old who received the Ad26.COV2.S COVID-19 vaccine or a placebo. This chain joins TRBV2 and TRBJ1-5; D uncertain. The CDR3 DNA sequence: TGTGCCAGCACCCCCGGCTTAGGGCAGCCCCAGCATTTT. This codes for CASTPGLGQPQHF.